This TCR beta chain is from a study of human T cells and chemical hapten exposure. The time point denotes: pre-sensitization, week 0. Treatment meaning: therapeutic diphenylcyclopropenone sensitization with weekly scalp DPC. The CDR3 is 15 residues long. The V and J ends lost 4 bases and 3 bases, in that order; junction bases with no gene match: 5. Germline V gene sequence: CDR1 LGHNA, CDR2 YNFKEQ. MiXCR was run by TCRdb on the RACE reads, yielding one entry per CDR3 protein. Of more than 300,000 distinct CDR3 sequences detected, approximately 5.1% appear once; the ten largest clones hold approximately 2.8%. In its sample, this clonotype was seen a few times.

The specimen was whole blood, collected in connection with sensitization to the hapten diphenylcyclopropenone (DPC). This rearrangement joins TRBV4-2 to TRBJ2-2; 7 nucleotides align to TRBD2. This receptor was identified in a woman between 45 and 65 years old with alopecia areata. Some clones in this sample may be carry-over from other donors' samples. For the CDR3, the DNA is TGTGCCAGCAGCCCACGGGACTACGACACCGGGGAGCTGTTTTTT. Residues: CASSPRDYDTGELFF.